This T cell receptor (beta chain) was obtained from a study of cytomegalovirus exposure and HLA in healthy donors. Overall study findings and caveats: The authors later found TCR association rates varying by HLA locus, with DRB1 most and HLA-C fewest. Earlier results showed most TCR beta V segments being productive about 87% or about 30% of the time. The later analysis indicated that the majority of CMV-associated TCR beta chains appeared HLA-restricted.

Trimming took 5 bases from V and 7 from J, leaving 8 bases between them. The CDR3 consists of 11 residues. The V gene's germline CDR1 is SGHAT and CDR2 FQNNGV. 13 Jbeta primers and 60 Vbeta primers were used for the PCR. Profiling relied on immunoSEQ multiplex PCR, and the TCRdb table lists in-frame clones only, not all of them. The table shows around 130,000 clones, with over 75% occurring only once. As regards this clone: What it binds is not known.

The chain combines TRBV11-2 with TRBJ1-1; D gene ambiguous. Sample: PBMCs. The TCR was taken from a man between 45 and 60 years old in good health and CMV-seronegative. CDR3 sequence: CASSPRDEAFF. For the CDR3, the DNA is TGTGCCAGCAGCCCCCGGGATGAAGCTTTCTTT.